These 20 T cell receptor beta chains were sequenced from one sample in a study of T cell changes during pregnancy in multiple sclerosis. Here immunoSEQ multiplex PCR was the method, and the copy in TCRdb shows in-frame clones only, minus some. The repertoire holds around 50,000 clones, with 94% as singletons. This sample comprised CD8+ T cells from peripheral blood mononuclear cells, obtained in the first trimester of pregnancy. The origin of the receptors is a female donor with multiple sclerosis, enrolled in a pregnancy study.

The rearrangement joins TRBV27 to TRBJ2-3, with 7 bases aligning to TRBD1. The V and J ends lost 2 bases and 4 bases, in that order; junction bases with no gene match: 3. The CDR3 sequence is 14 residues long. Germline V gene lookup returns CDR1 MNHEY and CDR2 SMNVEV (reference sequence). The CDR3 region is CASSLEQGPDTQYF. The CDR3 nucleotides read TGTGCCAGCAGTTTAGAACAGGGGCCAGATACGCAGTATTTT.

The gene calls are TRBV4-3 and TRBJ1-5, with D perhaps TRBD1 (5 bases). Trimming removed 2 bases at V and 1 base at J, with 9 bases between. Germline values: CDR1 LGHNA, CDR2 YSLEER. CDR3 length: 15 amino acids. DNA of the CDR3: TGCGCCAGCAGCCAATGGAGGGGAAGCAATCAGCCCCAGCATTTT. Its translation: CASSQWRGSNQPQHF.

The genes are TRBV4-2 and TRBJ2-1; 8 bases match TRBD2. The V gene's germline CDR1 is LGHNA and CDR2 YNFKEQ. This CDR3 comprises 15 residues. J lost 0 bases, V lost 4 bases, and 2 bases had no gene match. CDR3 region: CASSRGGSSYNEQFF. CDR3 coding DNA: TGTGCCAGCAGCCGCGGGGGGAGCTCCTACAATGAGCAGTTCTTC.

The chain links TRBV28 to TRBJ2-5; the D gene is possibly TRBD2 (6 bases). V lost 5 bases and J 3 bases, leaving 19 bases between the germline ends. The CDR3 contains 16 residues. Germline V CDR1 and CDR2: MDHEN, SYDVKM. The CDR3, as DNA: TGTGCCAGCAGTGTCACCCCCAGGGAGGAAGAAGAGACCCAGTACTTC. This codes for CASSVTPREEEETQYF.

J is TRBJ1-1 and V is TRBV30; D is perhaps TRBD1 (6 bases). CDR1 and CDR2 from the germline V gene are GTSNPN and SVGIG (reference sequence). V lost 7 bases and J 1 base, leaving 10 bases between the germline ends. The CDR3 extends over 12 amino acids. The CDR3: CALDRTNTEAFF. DNA for the CDR3: TGTGCCTTAGACAGGACGAACACTGAAGCTTTCTTT.

This chain uses TRBV5-4 with TRBJ1-1; perhaps TRBD1 as D (5 bases). The CDR3 has 15 amino acids. The germline CDR1 and CDR2 sequences are SGHNT and YYREEE (reference sequence). V was shortened by 3 bases and J by 1 base, with 13 bases between the two germline ends. The CDR3 sequence is CASSSPSTGNTEAFF. DNA of the CDR3: TGTGCCAGCAGCTCCCCGTCCACAGGGAACACTGAAGCTTTCTTT. The full variable domain, completed using reference TRBV5-4 and TRBJ1-1, is ETGVTQSPTHLIKTRGQQVTLRCSSQSGHNTVSWYQQALGQGPQFIFQYYREEENGRGNFPPRFSGLQFPNYSSELNVNALELDDSALYLCASSSPSTGNTEAFFGQGTRLTVV.

The chain employs TRBV2 and TRBJ2-2, with TRBD1 identical over 7 bases. Trimming removed 0 bases from V and 6 bases from J; junction bases left unmatched: 1. The CDR3 is 14 amino acids. Germline CDR1 reads SNHLY; CDR2 reads FYNNEI. This CDR3 is CASSEARGPGELFF. The CDR3 coding sequence is TGTGCCAGCAGTGAAGCTAGGGGGCCCGGGGAGCTGTTTTTT.

The CDR3 loop reads CASSLGLRLHEQFF. The CDR3 DNA reads as TGTGCCAGCAGCTTAGGACTCCGCCTCCATGAGCAGTTCTTC. The J gene is TRBJ2-1, the V gene TRBV13; D unresolved. Germline-derived CDR1 and CDR2 are PRHDT and FYEKMQ (reference sequence). V lost 0 bases and J lost 8, with 11 bases in between. The CDR3 runs 14 residues.

This CDR3 reads CASRLETGVGNTIYF. The CDR3 coding sequence is TGTGCCAGCAGACTCGAGACAGGGGTAGGAAACACCATATATTTT. The rearrangement joins TRBV11-2 to TRBJ1-3; 8 bases match TRBD1. Trimming at V came to 6 bases and at J to 4 bases, leaving 8 bases not matched to a gene. The CDR3 runs to 15 residues. Per the germline V gene, CDR1 is SGHAT and CDR2 is FQNNGV.

This chain joins TRBV10-3 and TRBJ2-3, with 9 bases fitting TRBD1. Germline-derived CDR1 and CDR2 are ENHRY and SYGVKD. CDR3 length: 15 amino acids. V shed 4 bases, J shed 3 bases, and the junction held 5 bases outside the gene matches. CDR3 sequence: CAISVGTGPTDTQYF. CDR3 coding DNA: TGTGCCATCAGTGTTGGGACAGGGCCGACAGATACGCAGTATTTT.

The chain employs TRBV7-8 and TRBJ2-7, with TRBD2 identical over 8 bases. The germline V gene encodes CDR1 SGHVS and CDR2 FQNEAQ. V dropped 6 bases and J dropped 0; count of bases not matched to a gene: 7. The CDR3 sequence is 15 residues long. In DNA, the CDR3 is TGTGCCAGCAGTAGTAGCGGGACCGGCTCCTACGAGCAGTACTTC. Its protein is CASSSSGTGSYEQYF.

The V call is TRBV19, the J call TRBJ2-7; D is ambiguous. This CDR3 has 13 residues. V was trimmed by 0 bases and J by 3 bases, leaving 6 bases between them. Germline V gene lookup returns CDR1 LNHDA and CDR2 SQIVND (reference sequence). The CDR3 sequence is CASSIDPGYEQYF. CDR3 DNA sequence: TGTGCCAGTAGTATAGACCCGGGCTACGAGCAGTACTTC.

The chain couples TRBV11-2 to TRBJ2-3; TRBD2 aligns across 9 bases. V trimming: 2 bases; J trimming: 2 bases; junction bases outside the gene matches: 14. The germline gives CDR1 SGHAT, CDR2 FQNNGV. The CDR3 length is 19 residues. Here the CDR3 reads CASSLLIRDRGRATDTQYF. DNA of the CDR3: TGTGCCAGCAGCTTATTAATTCGGGATCGCGGGAGGGCCACAGATACGCAGTATTTT.

This chain joins TRBV5-1 and TRBJ2-7, with TRBD1 as a possible D gene (6 bases). V lost 6 bases and J 2 bases, leaving 15 bases between the germline ends. The CDR3 runs to 14 residues. Germline CDR1 and CDR2: SGHRS and YFSETQ. In DNA form, the CDR3 reads TGCGCCAGCACCTCAGGGGAGCTCGCCTACGAGCAGTACTTC. Residues: CASTSGELAYEQYF.

This chain uses TRBV4-1 with TRBJ1-1; D is perhaps TRBD1 (5 bases). Trimming left V 4 bases short and J 0 bases short, with 27 bases between. This CDR3 region has 20 residues. The germline V gene encodes CDR1 MGHRA and CDR2 YSYEKL. CDR3 sequence (DNA): TGCGCCAGCAGCCCCCCCTCTTCTTCGACAGACCGGGCGTTGAACACTGAAGCTTTCTTT. This sequence encodes CASSPPSSSTDRALNTEAFF.

This chain connects TRBV7-8 to TRBJ1-2; TRBD1 is a possible D gene (5 bases). V lost 5 bases and J 2 bases, leaving 12 bases between the germline ends. The CDR3 runs 14 residues. Germline loops: CDR1 SGHVS, CDR2 FQNEAQ. This CDR3 is CASSPPTENYGYTF. CDR3 in DNA: TGTGCCAGCAGCCCGCCGACAGAGAACTATGGCTACACCTTC.

This clone was counted a single time. The J gene is TRBJ2-3, the V gene TRBV4-3, with 12 bases lining up with TRBD2. From germline, CDR1 is LGHNA and CDR2 YSLEER. V was clipped by 0 bases and J by 4 bases; unmatched bases: 2. This CDR3 has 16 amino acids. As DNA, the CDR3 is TGCGCCAGCAGCCAAGATCTAGCGGGGGGGTCAGATACGCAGTATTTT. This translates into CASSQDLAGGSDTQYF.

The CDR3 is CASTTLGGTRTSHEQFF. Here the CDR3 DNA reads TGTGCCAGCACTACTTTAGGAGGGACTAGAACCTCCCATGAGCAGTTCTTC. The chain carries TRBV27 and TRBJ2-1, with 8 bases identical to TRBD2. The CDR3 totals 17 residues. Germline lookup yields CDR1 MNHEY and CDR2 SMNVEV (reference sequence). V gave up 7 bases and J gave up 8 bases; unmatched junction bases: 19.

CDR3 in DNA: TGTGCCAGCAGTGAAGCGCTAGGGGTCGGCACAGATACGCAGTATTTT. It specifies CASSEALGVGTDTQYF. The J gene is TRBJ2-3, the V gene TRBV6-1, with D maybe TRBD1 (5 bases). The V end was cut by 0 bases, the J end by 1 base, with 11 bases between. The CDR3 is 16 amino acids. Looked up from germline, CDR1 is MNHNS and CDR2 is SASEGT.

The rearrangement uses TRBV5-5 and TRBJ1-5; 7 positions agree with TRBD1. The CDR3 has 15 residues. Germline CDR1 SGHKS, CDR2 YYEKEE (reference sequence). The V gene end was trimmed by 2 bases and the J gene end by 6 bases; junction bases not matched to a gene: 8. CDR3 sequence (DNA): TGTGCCAGCAGCTTAGGGCAGGGGGTCTCTCAGCCCCAGCATTTT. Its protein is CASSLGQGVSQPQHF.